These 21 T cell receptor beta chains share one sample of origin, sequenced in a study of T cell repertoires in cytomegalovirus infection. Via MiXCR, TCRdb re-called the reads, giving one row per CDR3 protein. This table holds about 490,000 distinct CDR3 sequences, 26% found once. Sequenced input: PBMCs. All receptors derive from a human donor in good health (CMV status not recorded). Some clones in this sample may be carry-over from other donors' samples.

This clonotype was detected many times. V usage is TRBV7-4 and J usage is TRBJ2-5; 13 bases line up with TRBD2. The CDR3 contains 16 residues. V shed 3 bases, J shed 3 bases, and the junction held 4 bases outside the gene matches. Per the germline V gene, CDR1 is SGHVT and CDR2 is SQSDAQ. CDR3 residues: CASSLGTSGIKETQYF. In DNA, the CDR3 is TGTGCCAGCAGCTTGGGGACTAGCGGGATTAAAGAGACCCAGTACTTC.

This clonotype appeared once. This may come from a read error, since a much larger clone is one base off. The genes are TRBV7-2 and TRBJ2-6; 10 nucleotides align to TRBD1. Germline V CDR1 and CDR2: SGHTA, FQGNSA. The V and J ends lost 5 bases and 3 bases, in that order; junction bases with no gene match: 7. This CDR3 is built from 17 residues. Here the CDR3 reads CASSTKGQGNGANVLTF. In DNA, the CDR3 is TGTGCCAGCAGCACCAAGGGACAGGGGAATGGGGCCAACGTCCTGACTTTC.

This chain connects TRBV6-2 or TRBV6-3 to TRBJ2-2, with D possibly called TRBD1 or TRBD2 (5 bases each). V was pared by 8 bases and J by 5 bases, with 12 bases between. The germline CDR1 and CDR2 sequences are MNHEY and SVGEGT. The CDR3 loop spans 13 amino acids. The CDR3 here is CASGSRGTGELFF. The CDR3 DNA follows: TGTGCCAGCGGCTCGAGGGGAACCGGGGAGCTGTTTTTT.

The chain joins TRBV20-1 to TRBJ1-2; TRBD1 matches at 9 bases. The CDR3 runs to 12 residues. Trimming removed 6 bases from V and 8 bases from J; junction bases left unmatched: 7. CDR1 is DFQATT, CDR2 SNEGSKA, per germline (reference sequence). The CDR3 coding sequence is TGCAGTGCAGCGGGACAGGGAGGAGGCTACACCTTC. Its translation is CSAAGQGGGYTF.

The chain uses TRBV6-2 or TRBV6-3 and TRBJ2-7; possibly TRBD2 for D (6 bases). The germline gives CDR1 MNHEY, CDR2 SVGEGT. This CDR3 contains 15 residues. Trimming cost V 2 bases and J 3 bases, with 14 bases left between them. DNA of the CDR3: TGTGCCAGCAGTTACCTAGGGCTAGCGAGCTACGAGCAGTACGTC. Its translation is CASSYLGLASYEQYV.

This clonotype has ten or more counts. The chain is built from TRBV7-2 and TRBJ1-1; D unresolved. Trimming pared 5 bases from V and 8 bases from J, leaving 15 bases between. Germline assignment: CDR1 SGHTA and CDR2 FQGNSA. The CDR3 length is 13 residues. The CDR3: CASSQGPGREAFF. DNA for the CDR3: TGTGCCAGCAGCCAAGGGCCAGGCCGAGAAGCTTTCTTT.

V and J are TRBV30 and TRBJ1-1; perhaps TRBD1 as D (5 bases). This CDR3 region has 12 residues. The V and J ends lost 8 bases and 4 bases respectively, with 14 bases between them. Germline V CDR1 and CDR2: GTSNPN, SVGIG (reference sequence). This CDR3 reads CARTEGSTEAFF. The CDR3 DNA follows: TGTGCCCGCACCGAGGGGAGCACTGAAGCTTTCTTT.

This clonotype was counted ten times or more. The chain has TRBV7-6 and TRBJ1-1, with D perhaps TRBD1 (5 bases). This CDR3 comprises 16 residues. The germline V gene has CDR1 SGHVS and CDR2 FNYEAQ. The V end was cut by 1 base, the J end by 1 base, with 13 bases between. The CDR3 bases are TGTGCCAGCAGCTTAGATGCCTATGGGGCGAACACTGAAGCTTTCTTT. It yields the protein CASSLDAYGANTEAFF. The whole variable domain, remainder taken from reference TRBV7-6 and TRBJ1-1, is GAGVSQSPRYKVTKRGQDVALRCDPISGHVSLYWYRQALGQGPEFLTYFNYEAQQDKSGLPNDRFSAERPEGSISTLTIQRTEQRDSAMYRCASSLDAYGANTEAFFGQGTRLTVV.

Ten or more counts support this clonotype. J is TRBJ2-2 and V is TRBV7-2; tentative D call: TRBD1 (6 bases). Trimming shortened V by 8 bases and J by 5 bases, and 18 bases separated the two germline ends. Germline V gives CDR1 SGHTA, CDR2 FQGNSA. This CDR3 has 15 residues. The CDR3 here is CASVSIRGPTGELFF. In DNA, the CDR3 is TGTGCCAGCGTTTCTATCAGGGGCCCTACCGGGGAGCTGTTTTTT.

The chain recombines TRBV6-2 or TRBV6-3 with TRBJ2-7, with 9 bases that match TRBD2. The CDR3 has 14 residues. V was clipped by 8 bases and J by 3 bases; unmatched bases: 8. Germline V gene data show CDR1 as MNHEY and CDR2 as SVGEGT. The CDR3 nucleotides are TGTGCCAGCCATAGCGGGAGAGATCGCTACGAGCAGTACGTC. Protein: CASHSGRDRYEQYV.

The CDR3 loop is CASSLKALIDTQYF. In nucleotides, the CDR3 is TGTGCCAGCAGCTTGAAGGCCCTGATTGATACGCAGTATTTT. The V call is TRBV5-6, the J call TRBJ2-3, with unresolved D. This CDR3 has 14 amino acids. Per the germline V gene, CDR1 is SGHDT and CDR2 is YYEEEE. The V gene lost 1 base and the J gene lost 6 bases, with 12 bases spanning the gap.

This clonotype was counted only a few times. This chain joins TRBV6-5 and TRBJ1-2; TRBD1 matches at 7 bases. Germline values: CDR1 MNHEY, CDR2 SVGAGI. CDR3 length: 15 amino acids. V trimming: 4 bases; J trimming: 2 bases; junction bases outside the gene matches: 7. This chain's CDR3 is CASSSLTGTNYGYTF. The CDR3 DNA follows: TGTGCCAGCAGTTCCTTGACAGGGACAAACTATGGCTACACCTTC.

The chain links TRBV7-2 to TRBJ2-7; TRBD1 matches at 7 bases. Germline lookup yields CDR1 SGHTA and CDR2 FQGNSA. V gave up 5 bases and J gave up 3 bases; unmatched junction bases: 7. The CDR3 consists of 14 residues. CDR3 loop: CASSTRQGNYEQYF. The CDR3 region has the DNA TGTGCCAGCAGCACCCGACAGGGAAACTACGAGCAGTACTTC.

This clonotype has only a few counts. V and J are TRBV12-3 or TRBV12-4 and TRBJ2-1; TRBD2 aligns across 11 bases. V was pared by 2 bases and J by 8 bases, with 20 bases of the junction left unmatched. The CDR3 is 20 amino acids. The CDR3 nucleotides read TGTGCCAGCAGTTTACTTCGCACCCGACTAGCGGGGAAGGCGGGCCATGAGCAGTTCTTC. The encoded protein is CASSLLRTRLAGKAGHEQFF.

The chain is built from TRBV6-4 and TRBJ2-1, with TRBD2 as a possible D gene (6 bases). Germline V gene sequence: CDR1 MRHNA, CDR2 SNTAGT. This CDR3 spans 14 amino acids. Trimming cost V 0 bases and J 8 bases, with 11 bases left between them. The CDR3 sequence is CASSDSRGIHEQFF. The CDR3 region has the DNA TGTGCCAGCAGTGACTCTCGGGGGATCCATGAGCAGTTCTTC.

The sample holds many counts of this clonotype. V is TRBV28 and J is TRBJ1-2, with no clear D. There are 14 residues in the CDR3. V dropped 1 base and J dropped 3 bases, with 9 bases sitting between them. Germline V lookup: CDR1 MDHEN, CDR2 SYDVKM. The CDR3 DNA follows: TGTGCCAGCAGTTTATCAGGTGCAGACTATGGCTACACCTTC. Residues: CASSLSGADYGYTF.

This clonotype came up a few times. The CDR3 here is CASRMTGGGNTEAFF. CDR3 sequence (DNA): TGTGCCAGCAGGATGACAGGGGGCGGGAACACTGAAGCTTTCTTT. The chain carries TRBV12-3 or TRBV12-4 and TRBJ1-1, with 10 bases that match TRBD1. With V trimmed by 6 bases and J by 1 base, 5 bases remained unmatched. This CDR3 spans 15 amino acids.

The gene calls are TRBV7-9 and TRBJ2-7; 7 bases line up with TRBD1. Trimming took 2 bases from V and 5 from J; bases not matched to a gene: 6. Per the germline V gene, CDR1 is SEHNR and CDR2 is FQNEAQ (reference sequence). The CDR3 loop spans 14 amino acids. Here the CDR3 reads CASSLNRGDDEQYF. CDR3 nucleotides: TGTGCCAGCAGCTTAAACAGGGGAGACGACGAGCAGTACTTC. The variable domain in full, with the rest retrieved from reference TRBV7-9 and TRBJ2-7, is DTGVSQNPRHKITKRGQNVTFRCDPISEHNRLYWYRQTLGQGPEFLTYFQNEAQLEKSRLLSDRFSAERPKGSFSTLEIQRTEQGDSAMYLCASSLNRGDDEQYFGPGTRLTVT.

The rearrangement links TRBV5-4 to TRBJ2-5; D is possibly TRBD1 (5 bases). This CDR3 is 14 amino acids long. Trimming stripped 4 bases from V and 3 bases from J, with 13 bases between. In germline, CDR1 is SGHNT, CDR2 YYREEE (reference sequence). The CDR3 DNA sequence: TGTGCCAGCAGCACACCTCGACAGAAAGAGACCCAGTACTTC. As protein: CASSTPRQKETQYF.

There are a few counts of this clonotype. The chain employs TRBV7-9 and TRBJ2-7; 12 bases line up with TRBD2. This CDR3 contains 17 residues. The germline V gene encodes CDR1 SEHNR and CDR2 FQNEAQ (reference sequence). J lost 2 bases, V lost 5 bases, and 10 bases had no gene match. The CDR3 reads CASSRPGLAGGAYEQYF. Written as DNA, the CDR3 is TGTGCCAGCAGCCGCCCGGGACTAGCGGGTGGGGCCTACGAGCAGTACTTC.

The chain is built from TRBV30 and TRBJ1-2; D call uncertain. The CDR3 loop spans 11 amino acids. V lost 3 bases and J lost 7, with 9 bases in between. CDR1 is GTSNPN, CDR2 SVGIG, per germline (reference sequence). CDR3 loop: CAWSLPSGYTF. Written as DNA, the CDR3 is TGTGCCTGGAGCCTCCCATCTGGCTACACCTTC.